Detailed here is one T cell receptor beta chain. What it recognizes is unknown. Clones were read by immunoSEQ multiplex PCR, and TCRdb kept only the in-frame ones, dropping some. The data hold about 510,000 clones, with almost 97% observed a single time. The sample is drawn from a study of shared clonotypes between healthy human individuals. Study overall: CD4 naive and CD4 memory each took three plates per donor, while CD8 naive took two and CD8 memory one. Broader study findings: Only blood was sampled, and tissue TCR repertoires likely differ from blood ones. The study found roughly 5% of naive CD4 clonotypes shared across a few donors. Naive subsets generally had larger estimated richness than memory subsets.

CDR1 and CDR2 (germline): MNHEY, SVGAGI. V shed 2 bases and J 1 base; nucleotides not matched to a gene: 4. The CDR3 runs 16 residues. Sequencing was done on a sample of naive CD4+ T cells sorted from blood. As for subset: CD45RA+ positively selected. The TCR was taken from a woman in her 30s in good health. This chain links TRBV6-5 with TRBJ2-3, with 9 bases fitting TRBD2. The CDR3 region has the DNA TGTGCCAGCAGTTACCTCCTAGCGGGACGCACAGATACGCAGTATTTT. This sequence encodes CASSYLLAGRTDTQYF.